Sequencing of this TCR beta chain was carried out in a study of T cells after yellow fever vaccination. Turning to the study itself: Low-cell-number fractions were prepared with SMART-Seq v4 Ultra Low Input.

As for this clonotype: Its antigen is not known.

Study-level results: Some clonotypes, a small share, were shared between CD4 and CD8 compartments. Post-booster repertoires contained most primary-vaccination clones again (96% CD4, roughly 91% CD8).

Conversion of TCR transcripts into cDNA relied on 5'RACE template switching, which added a universal primer site and UMIs. In TCRdb, the 5' RACE reads were re-called with MiXCR into one record per CDR3 protein. The table has roughly 300,000 distinct CDR3 sequences, 7% to 9% seen once; the top ten hold roughly a sixth. The source is a man in his late teens or twenties who received the YFV17D yellow fever vaccine. This specimen consisted of PBMCs, obtained more than 40 days after the first yellow fever vaccination.

CDR3 coding DNA: TGCGCCAGCAGCCAAGTCTTTAGCGGGCGCTGGAATGAGCAGTTCTTC. Translating it yields CASSQVFSGRWNEQFF. This chain joins TRBV4-3 and TRBJ2-1, with 7 positions matching TRBD2. The junction had 10 bases not matched to a gene; V was cut back by 1 base and J by 7 bases. This CDR3 is built from 16 residues. The germline CDR1 and CDR2 sequences are LGHNA and YSLEER.